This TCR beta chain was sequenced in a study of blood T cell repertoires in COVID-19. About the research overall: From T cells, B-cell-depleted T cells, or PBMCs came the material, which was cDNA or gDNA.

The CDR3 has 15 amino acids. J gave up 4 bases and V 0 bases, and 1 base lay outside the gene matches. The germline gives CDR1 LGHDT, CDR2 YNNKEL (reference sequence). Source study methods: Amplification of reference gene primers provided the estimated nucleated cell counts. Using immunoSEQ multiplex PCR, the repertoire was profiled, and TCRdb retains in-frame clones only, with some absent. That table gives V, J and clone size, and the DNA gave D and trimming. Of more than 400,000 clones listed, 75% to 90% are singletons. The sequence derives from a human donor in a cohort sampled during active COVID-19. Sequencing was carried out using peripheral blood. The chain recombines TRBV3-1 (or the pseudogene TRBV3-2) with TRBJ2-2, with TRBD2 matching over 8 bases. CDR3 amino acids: CASSQDSGGTGELFF. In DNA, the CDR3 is TGTGCCAGCAGCCAAGACAGCGGGGGCACCGGGGAGCTGTTTTTT.